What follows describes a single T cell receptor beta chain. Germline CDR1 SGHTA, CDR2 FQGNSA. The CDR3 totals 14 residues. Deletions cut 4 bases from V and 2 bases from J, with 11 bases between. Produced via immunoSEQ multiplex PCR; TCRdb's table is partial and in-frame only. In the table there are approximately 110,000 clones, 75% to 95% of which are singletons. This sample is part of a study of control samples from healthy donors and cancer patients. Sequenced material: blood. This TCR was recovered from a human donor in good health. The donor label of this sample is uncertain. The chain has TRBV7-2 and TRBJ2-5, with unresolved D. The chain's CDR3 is CASSSSFSQETQYF. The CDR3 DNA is TGTGCCAGCAGCTCTTCGTTCTCTCAAGAGACCCAGTACTTC.